One sample yielded the 29 T cell receptor beta chains listed below, sequenced in a study of T cells after yellow fever vaccination. TCRdb itself ran the 5' RACE reads through MiXCR, one entry per CDR3 protein. The table lists nearly 300,000 distinct CDR3 sequences, around 9.3% of them singletons. The sample consisted of CD4+ T cells sorted from PBMCs, taken 5 days after the yellow fever booster vaccination. The receptor set was obtained from a man aged 18 to 30 who received the YFV17D yellow fever vaccine.

This clonotype occurred a few times. This chain connects TRBV7-9 to TRBJ1-2; the D is unclear. V dropped 1 base and J dropped 4 bases, with 13 bases sitting between them. Germline V CDR1 and CDR2: SEHNR, FQNEAQ (reference sequence). The CDR3 is made up of 15 amino acids. This chain's CDR3 is CASSLEYTKSYGYTF. CDR3 bases: TGTGCCAGCAGCTTAGAGTATACCAAGTCCTATGGCTACACCTTC.

This chain joins TRBV12-5 and TRBJ2-1, with TRBD1 matching 10 bases. CDR1 and CDR2 (germline): LGHNT, FRNRAP. The CDR3 extends over 16 amino acids. With 1 base clipped from V and 9 bases from J, the junction kept 9 bases outside the gene matches. The CDR3 nucleotides read TGTGCTAGTGGTTTGGGCGCCGGGACAGGGGCAAGTGAGCAGTTCTTC. Its translation is CASGLGAGTGASEQFF.

The chain joins TRBV4-3 to TRBJ2-3; 8 bases map to TRBD2. The CDR3 runs to 17 residues. J lost 0 bases, V lost 4 bases, and 9 bases had no gene match. The V gene's germline CDR1 is LGHNA and CDR2 YSLEER. CDR3 coding DNA: TGCGCCAGCAGCCCGGGACGGACTAGCAGAAGCACAGATACGCAGTATTTT. Protein sequence: CASSPGRTSRSTDTQYF.

This clonotype has at least ten counts. The chain couples TRBV4-3 to TRBJ1-1, with 7 nucleotides matching TRBD1. This CDR3 has 15 residues. The germline V gene has CDR1 LGHNA and CDR2 YSLEER. With 0 bases clipped from V and 8 bases from J, the junction kept 9 bases outside the gene matches. The CDR3 reads CASSQEPAGGAEAFF. DNA of the CDR3: TGCGCCAGCAGCCAAGAACCCGCAGGGGGTGCCGAAGCTTTCTTT.

In its sample, this clonotype was seen a few times. The chain couples TRBV6-5 to TRBJ1-4; D perhaps matches TRBD1 (5 bases). The CDR3 consists of 16 residues. Germline loops: CDR1 MNHEY, CDR2 SVGAGI. Trimming shortened V by 0 bases and J by 0 bases, and 8 bases separated the two germline ends. CDR3 coding DNA: TGTGCCAGCAGTTACTCCTTACAGGCAACTAATGAAAAACTGTTTTTT. Its protein product is CASSYSLQATNEKLFF.

Worth noting for this clonotype: The limits of the CDR3 on the DNA are not certain, so only TCRdb's listed CDR3 is given. This chain links TRBV6-2 or TRBV6-3 with TRBJ2-2. Germline V gene sequence: CDR1 MNHEY, CDR2 SVGEGT. Termini included, the CDR3 measures 15 amino acids. The CDR3 protein is CASRTTGVTPGSCFF.

This clonotype was observed at least ten times. The chain combines TRBV3-1 with TRBJ1-2, with D hard to call. The V gene's germline CDR1 is LGHDT and CDR2 YNNKEL (reference sequence). This CDR3 has 13 amino acids. The V end was cut by 4 bases, the J end by 4 bases, with 10 bases between. CDR3 nucleotides: TGTGCCAGCAGCCCCCCCCAGTCCTATGGCTACACCTTC. Amino acids: CASSPPQSYGYTF.

This clonotype was detected many times. V gene TRBV4-2 combines with J gene TRBJ1-1, with TRBD1 identical over 7 bases. V gave up 4 bases and J gave up 1 base; unmatched junction bases: 12. CDR1 and CDR2 from the germline V gene are LGHNA and YNFKEQ. This CDR3 is built from 17 residues. The DNA of the CDR3 is TGTGCCAGCAGCCTCGCAACATCCGGGACAGCGAACACTGAAGCTTTCTTT. Translation gives CASSLATSGTANTEAFF.

This clonotype was picked up many times. The chain uses TRBV10-1 and TRBJ2-7; D may be TRBD1 (6 bases). Germline V gives CDR1 WNHNN, CDR2 SYGVQD (reference sequence). This CDR3 comprises 14 residues. V was pared by 4 bases and J by 5 bases, with 15 bases between. The CDR3 protein is CASSGPGAPHEQYF. The CDR3 DNA follows: TGCGCCAGCAGTGGCCCAGGGGCTCCCCACGAGCAGTACTTC.

In its sample, this clonotype was seen a few times. The rearrangement uses TRBV5-5 and TRBJ1-2; 10 nucleotides line up with TRBD1. CDR1 is SGHKS, CDR2 YYEKEE, per germline (reference sequence). V shed 1 base, J shed 3 bases, and the junction held 12 bases outside the gene matches. The CDR3 consists of 18 residues. The CDR3 DNA sequence: TGTGCCAGCAGCTTGTCCTCTGTCGGGACAGGGGTGTACTATGGCTACACCTTC. This codes for CASSLSSVGTGVYYGYTF.

This clonotype came up a few times. This chain links TRBV2 with TRBJ1-2; D is ambiguous. CDR3 length equals 16 residues. Germline CDR1 is SNHLY and CDR2 is FYNNEI. V was shortened by 8 bases and J by 0 bases, with 19 bases between the two germline ends. The CDR3 sequence: CASRIPRGLSNYGYTF. The CDR3 coding sequence is TGTGCCAGCCGCATACCCAGAGGACTGTCTAACTATGGCTACACCTTC.

This clonotype was seen at least ten times. The rearrangement uses TRBV5-1 and TRBJ2-1, with 11 bases lining up with TRBD2. CDR1 and CDR2 (germline): SGHRS, YFSETQ. Losses at the gene ends were 4 bases for V and 4 bases for J; bases not matched to a gene: 10. This CDR3 has 17 residues. CDR3 nucleotides: TGCGCCAGCAGCCCAAGTAGCGGGGGGGCGACTTACAATGAGCAGTTCTTC. As protein: CASSPSSGGATYNEQFF.

There are many counts of this clonotype. The J gene is TRBJ2-3, the V gene TRBV7-9; the D is unclear. The CDR3 sequence is 14 residues long. CDR1 and CDR2 from the germline V gene are SEHNR and FQNEAQ (reference sequence). V gave up 5 bases and J gave up 3 bases, with 12 bases separating them. The CDR3 is CASSPDLGTDTQYF. CDR3 sequence (DNA): TGTGCCAGCAGCCCAGACTTGGGGACAGATACGCAGTATTTT. The whole variable domain, remainder taken from reference TRBV7-9 and TRBJ2-3, is DTGVSQNPRHKITKRGQNVTFRCDPISEHNRLYWYRQTLGQGPEFLTYFQNEAQLEKSRLLSDRFSAERPKGSFSTLEIQRTEQGDSAMYLCASSPDLGTDTQYFGPGTRLTVL.

This clonotype was found a few times. The chain employs TRBV11-2 and TRBJ2-7; TRBD1 matches at 7 bases. CDR1 SGHAT and CDR2 FQNNGV come from the germline V gene. The CDR3 runs to 14 residues. V shed 3 bases and J 6 bases; nucleotides not matched to a gene: 8. CDR3 coding DNA: TGTGCCAGCAGCTTGGAGGTCCACAGGGGCGAGCAGTACTTC. It encodes CASSLEVHRGEQYF.

In this sample, this clonotype turned up once. The limits of the CDR3 on the DNA are not certain, so only TCRdb's listed CDR3 is given. The CDR3 is CAIRGTGGLKNCFF. The rearrangement links TRBV10-3 to TRBJ1-4; the tabulated D call, TRBD1, remains unverified against the DNA. 14 amino acids form the CDR3, both terminal residues included. Germline CDR1 reads ENHRY; CDR2 reads SYGVKD.

CDR3 coding DNA: TGCAGTGCTAGAGGGGGCCGGGACGGACTCCTCCGGCGGGGTTACAATGAGCAGTTCTTC. It codes for CSARGGRDGLLRRGYNEQFF. J is TRBJ2-1 and V is TRBV20-1, with D possibly TRBD2 on 6 matching bases. The CDR3 is 20 residues long. Trimming shortened V by 1 base and J by 4 bases, and 29 bases separated the two germline ends. Germline V gene sequence: CDR1 DFQATT, CDR2 SNEGSKA (reference sequence).

This clonotype has just a few counts. V usage is TRBV5-6 and J usage is TRBJ2-3; D not certain. Trimming took off 1 base at V and 0 bases at J, with 6 bases between the two ends. Per the germline V gene, CDR1 is SGHDT and CDR2 is YYEEEE. The CDR3 length is 14 residues. The CDR3: CASSLSHSTDTQYF. DNA of the CDR3: TGTGCCAGCAGCTTGAGCCATAGCACAGATACGCAGTATTTT.

This clonotype was seen repeatedly, ten times or more. The chain recombines TRBV5-6 with TRBJ2-5, with 10 bases that match TRBD2. Per the germline V gene, CDR1 is SGHDT and CDR2 is YYEEEE. V shed 3 bases and J 2 bases; nucleotides not matched to a gene: 4. This CDR3 is 15 amino acids long. The CDR3 spells CASSYGLAEQETQYF. CDR3 bases: TGTGCCAGCAGCTATGGACTAGCGGAACAAGAGACCCAGTACTTC.

The sample holds a few counts of this clonotype. CDR3 residues: CASSAQAGGHYNEQFF. As DNA, the CDR3 is TGTGCCAGCAGCGCCCAAGCGGGGGGCCATTACAATGAGCAGTTCTTC. V usage is TRBV7-2 and J usage is TRBJ2-1; 9 nucleotides line up with TRBD2. The CDR3 is made up of 16 amino acids. V lost 5 bases and J lost 4; bases outside the gene matches: 9. CDR1 SGHTA and CDR2 FQGNSA come from the germline V gene.

J is TRBJ2-7 and V is TRBV28; 12 bases agree with TRBD1. Germline CDR1 reads MDHEN; CDR2 reads SYDVKM. CDR3 size: 14 residues. V shed 6 bases and J 5 bases; nucleotides not matched to a gene: 5. The CDR3 DNA reads as TGTGCCAGCAGGACCGGGACAGGGGGCGACGAGCAGTACGTC. This codes for CASRTGTGGDEQYV.

The rearrangement links TRBV4-3 to TRBJ2-2; possibly TRBD2 for D (5 bases). Germline values: CDR1 LGHNA, CDR2 YSLEER. This CDR3 is 18 amino acids long. Trimming stripped 0 bases from V and 0 bases from J, with 14 bases between. The CDR3 here is CASSQESPAGTNTGELFF. The CDR3 DNA is TGCGCCAGCAGCCAAGAAAGTCCCGCGGGTACGAACACCGGGGAGCTGTTTTTT.

The chain couples TRBV4-1 to TRBJ2-3, with 8 nucleotides matching TRBD2. Germline lookup yields CDR1 MGHRA and CDR2 YSYEKL. This CDR3 region has 15 residues. Unmatched junction bases numbered 5, after V lost 4 bases and J lost 2 bases. CDR3 protein: CASSLIAGPTDTQYF. CDR3 nucleotide sequence: TGCGCCAGCAGCCTCATAGCGGGACCCACAGATACGCAGTATTTT.

The chain employs TRBV4-1 and TRBJ2-5; 7 bases line up with TRBD1. V trimming: 2 bases; J trimming: 5 bases; junction bases outside the gene matches: 5. This CDR3 has 14 residues. Germline CDR1 is MGHRA and CDR2 is YSYEKL. In DNA form, the CDR3 reads TGCGCCAGCAGCCAAACGACAGGGTCTGAGACCCAGTACTTC. It codes for CASSQTTGSETQYF.

The chain is built from TRBV27 and TRBJ2-2; 9 nucleotides align to TRBD2. Germline lookup yields CDR1 MNHEY and CDR2 SMNVEV (reference sequence). The CDR3 runs to 16 residues. The trim removed 7 bases at V and 3 bases at J, leaving 9 bases unmatched. The CDR3 nucleotides read TGTGCCAGCACTCTTCTAGCGGGGTGGGACACCGGGGAGCTGTTTTTT. This codes for CASTLLAGWDTGELFF.

This rearrangement joins TRBV10-3 to TRBJ1-2; the D gene is possibly TRBD1 (5 bases). Germline CDR1 ENHRY, CDR2 SYGVKD. The CDR3 length is 16 residues. Trimming shortened V by 2 bases and J by 2 bases, and 15 bases separated the two germline ends. This chain's CDR3 is CAISEQAGVRNYGYTF. The DNA for the CDR3 is TGTGCCATCAGTGAGCAGGCGGGGGTCCGAAACTATGGCTACACCTTC.

Ten or more counts support this clonotype. The V gene is TRBV27, the J gene TRBJ1-2, with TRBD1 as a possible D gene (5 bases). This CDR3 comprises 15 residues. Trimming left V 3 bases short and J 4 bases short, with 15 bases between. CDR1 and CDR2 (germline): MNHEY, SMNVEV (reference sequence). CDR3 nucleotides: TGTGCCAGCAGTTTGATAGGAGGGACCCTCTATGGCTACACCTTC. The encoded protein is CASSLIGGTLYGYTF.

This clonotype was observed a handful of times. At one boundary the junction diverges from the germline segment, which might be a read error. The gene calls are TRBV7-7 and TRBJ2-5; D is perhaps TRBD2 (6 bases). Per the germline V gene, CDR1 is SSHAT and CDR2 is FNYEAQ (reference sequence). CDR3 size: 16 residues. The CDR3 region has the DNA TGTGCTAGCAGCTTCCCTATTGGGGGGTCCCAAGAGACCCAGTACTTC. Residues: CASSFPIGGSQETQYF.

In its sample, this clonotype was seen a few times. The V call is TRBV7-2, the J call TRBJ1-2; D possibly corresponds to TRBD1 (5 bases). Trimming removed 4 bases from V and 2 bases from J, with 8 bases in between. Germline assignment: CDR1 SGHTA and CDR2 FQGNSA. This CDR3 comprises 13 residues. The CDR3 DNA reads as TGTGCCAGCAGCTCCCGACAGAACTATGGCTACACCTTC. This translates into CASSSRQNYGYTF.

The chain couples TRBV6-6 to TRBJ1-3; TRBD1 matches 8 bases. The CDR3 has 16 amino acids. CDR1 MNHNY and CDR2 SVGAGI come from the germline V gene (reference sequence). The ends lost 4 bases at V and 4 bases at J; junction bases unmatched: 9. The CDR3 bases are TGTGCCAGCAGTTCCTGGACAGGGAAAGTAGGAAACACCATATATTTT. Residues: CASSSWTGKVGNTIYF.